This record looks at one T cell receptor (beta chain) sequence and its context. In the authors' workflow: Reference gene primer amplification in the assay estimated nucleated cell counts. Produced via immunoSEQ multiplex PCR; TCRdb's table is partial and in-frame only. That table supplies the V and J calls and clone size; D and trimming were determined from the DNA. The repertoire holds 250,000 or so clones, with roughly 85% as singletons. The CDR3 loop spans 17 amino acids. Germline values: CDR1 LGHNA, CDR2 YNFKEQ. V was pared by 0 bases and J by 3 bases, with 5 bases of the junction left unmatched. This specimen belongs to a study of blood T cell repertoires in COVID-19. Study in general: Sites across the United States, Italy and Spain contributed samples from acute and convalescent COVID-19. The cDNA or gDNA used as material had been derived from T cells, B-cell-depleted T cells, or PBMCs.

The chain couples TRBV4-2 to TRBJ2-1; the match to TRBD2 covers 10 bases. The source of this sequence is a woman aged 18-29 years with acute or convalescent COVID-19. The sample taken for sequencing was peripheral blood. CDR3 DNA sequence: TGTGCCAGCAGCCAAGATGCTAGCGGGAGTAGCTACAATGAGCAGTTCTTC. It specifies CASSQDASGSSYNEQFF.